Listed below are T cell receptor beta chains from one sample, sequenced in a study of OX40 agonist ivuxolimab in advanced cancers. TCRdb's copy holds only in-frame clones and misses some; the assay was immunoSEQ multiplex PCR. Altogether some 79,000 clones are present, approximately 90% being singletons, with the ten largest covering approximately 0.45%. Here the sequenced sample was CD4+ or CD8+ T cells sorted from blood, taken in a trial of the OX40 agonist ivuxolimab. All receptors derive from an adult with an advanced solid tumor such as melanoma, head and neck, liver or kidney cancer. CDR3s include the opening cysteine and the closing phenylalanine or tryptophan. A D gene is named only where the DNA matches it firmly. For some rows the clone size is stated as once, few or many, or as a class when expanded; others skip it.

clone size: .; CDR3 length: 14; J gene: TRBJ2-5; V gene: TRBV7-9; D gene: .; CDR3 DNA: TGTGCCAGCAGCGTACTTTCAAGACAAGAGACCCAGTACTTC; CDR3 protein: CASSVLSRQETQYF
clone size: .; CDR3 length: 16; J gene: TRBJ1-1; V gene: TRBV5-6; D gene: TRBD1; CDR3 DNA: TGTGCCAGCAGCTCGAATTCAGGGGGCAAGAACACTGAAGCTTTCTTT; CDR3 protein: CASSSNSGGKNTEAFF
clone size: .; CDR3 length: 17; J gene: TRBJ2-1; V gene: TRBV18; D gene: .; CDR3 DNA: TGTGCCAGCTCACCACCTGGAGGGGCCCACTCCTACAATGAGCAGTTCTTC; CDR3 protein: CASSPPGGAHSYNEQFF
clone size: .; CDR3 length: 11; J gene: TRBJ1-1; V gene: TRBV29-1; D gene: TRBD1; CDR3 DNA: TGCAGCGTTGTCCGGGGACAGGGGCAATTCTTT; CDR3 protein: CSVVRGQGQFF
clone size: .; CDR3 length: 17; J gene: TRBJ2-1; V gene: TRBV13; D gene: TRBD2; CDR3 DNA: TGTGCCAGCAGCTTCGAAGCATCGACTAGCGACTACAATGAGCAGTTCTTC; CDR3 protein: CASSFEASTSDYNEQFF
clone size: .; CDR3 length: 15; J gene: TRBJ2-5; V gene: TRBV5-1; D gene: .; CDR3 DNA: TGCGCCAGCAGCTTGGCCGCGGGGAGAGGAGAGACCCAGTACTTC; CDR3 protein: CASSLAAGRGETQYF
clone size: .; CDR3 length: 15; J gene: TRBJ2-1; V gene: TRBV11-3; D gene: .; CDR3 DNA: TGTGCCAGCAGCTTACGAGACACCTCCTACAATGAGCAGTTCTTC; CDR3 protein: CASSLRDTSYNEQFF
clone size: .; CDR3 length: 15; J gene: TRBJ1-2; V gene: TRBV19; D gene: TRBD1; CDR3 DNA: TGTGCCAGTAGGCCTCCGGGACAGACAAGCTATGGCTACACCTTC; CDR3 protein: CASRPPGQTSYGYTF
clone size: .; CDR3 length: 12; J gene: TRBJ2-7; V gene: TRBV11-3; D gene: .; CDR3 DNA: TGTGCCAGCAGCTTAGATAGTGGCGAGCAGTACTTC; CDR3 protein: CASSLDSGEQYF
clone size: .; CDR3 length: 15; J gene: TRBJ1-4; V gene: TRBV11-2; D gene: .; CDR3 DNA: TGTGCCAGCAGCTTAGATTGGGACGGCCAAAAGGAACTGTTTTTT; CDR3 protein: CASSLDWDGQKELFF
clone size: once; CDR3 length: 14; J gene: TRBJ1-4; V gene: TRBV5-1; D gene: .; CDR3 DNA: TGCGCCAGCTCCGAACAGGGTGGGGATGAAAAACTGTTTTTT; CDR3 protein: CASSEQGGDEKLFF
clone size: .; CDR3 length: 15; J gene: TRBJ2-3; V gene: TRBV6-4; D gene: TRBD2; CDR3 DNA: TGTGCCAGCAGCCGGGAGGGACTAGCCTCAGATACGCAGTATTTT; CDR3 protein: CASSREGLASDTQYF